This TCR beta chain emerged from a study of T cell repertoires in cytomegalovirus infection. As for the study in general: The public TCR beta signatures pointed to both CMV infection and matching HLA type. Overall study findings and caveats: HLA-C-restricted TCR beta clonotypes specific for CMV led the ex vivo response. CMV carriers having the relevant HLA were flagged by cumulative public TCR beta family frequency.

TCRdb re-called the reads with MiXCR, one entry per CDR3 protein. This sample has roughly 600,000 distinct CDR3 sequences, with 24% found just once. This clonotype was observed at least ten times. Its antigen remains unknown. The receptor was isolated from a human donor in good health (CMV status not recorded). Some clones in this sample may be carry-over from other donors' samples. Sequenced sample: CD8+ T cells from PBMCs.

DNA of the CDR3: TGTGCCAGCAGTTACTCGACAGTCGGGGAGCTGTTTTTT. Its translation: CASSYSTVGELFF. V and J are TRBV6-6 and TRBJ2-2; TRBD1 might be the D (5 bases). The CDR3 contains 13 residues. V was cut by 0 bases and J by 7 bases, with 6 bases left in between. CDR1 is MNHNY, CDR2 SVGAGI, per germline (reference sequence).